Below, 5 T cell receptor beta chains from the same sample are listed, as sequenced in a study of cytomegalovirus exposure and HLA in healthy donors. PCR employed 60 Vbeta and 13 Jbeta primers. Using immunoSEQ multiplex PCR, the repertoire was profiled, and TCRdb retains in-frame clones only, with some absent. In the table there are about 110,000 clones, roughly 80% of which are singletons. Specimen: PBMCs. The receptors derive from a man aged 25-45 years in good health and CMV-seropositive.

The CDR3 coding sequence is TGTGCCAGCAGCTTGGCGGTTAGCGGGATCGGTGAGCAGTTCTTC. It specifies CASSLAVSGIGEQFF. This chain connects TRBV5-6 to TRBJ2-1, with 8 positions matching TRBD2. The junction had 8 bases not matched to a gene; V was cut back by 0 bases and J by 9 bases. The CDR3 runs to 15 residues. Germline CDR1 and CDR2: SGHDT and YYEEEE.

In nucleotides, the CDR3 is TGTGCCGGCTGGGCAGGGCAGACCGGGGAGCTGTTTTTT. Translated, it gives CAGWAGQTGELFF. This rearrangement joins TRBV6-1 to TRBJ2-2; a weak D match, TRBD1 (5 bases). Germline CDR1 reads MNHNS; CDR2 reads SASEGT. The CDR3 is made up of 13 amino acids. V was clipped by 11 bases and J by 5 bases, with 15 bases between them.

In this sample, this clone turned up once. Distinct nucleotide sequences in the sample also encode this CDR3. The chain employs TRBV7-9 and TRBJ2-7; 10 bases agree with TRBD1. CDR1 and CDR2 (germline): SEHNR, FQNEAQ (reference sequence). The CDR3 contains 15 residues. With 5 bases clipped from V and 2 bases from J, the junction kept 6 bases outside the gene matches. CDR3 nucleotide sequence: TGTGCCAGCAGCCCAACCGGGACAGGGGCCTACGAGCAGTACGTC. Its protein is CASSPTGTGAYEQYV.

This sequence joins TRBV28 and TRBJ2-3, with TRBD2 matching over 7 bases. The V gene's germline CDR1 is MDHEN and CDR2 SYDVKM. Germline trimming cut 5 bases from V and 4 bases from J; bases unmatched to any gene: 12. The CDR3 extends over 16 amino acids. Written as DNA, the CDR3 is TGTGCCAGCAGTCCCTTGAGGGAGCGGGACCCAGATACGCAGTATTTT. Translation: CASSPLRERDPDTQYF.

This chain connects TRBV5-1 to TRBJ2-5; D unresolved. Trimming pared 1 base from V and 1 base from J, leaving 5 bases between. The CDR3 contains 13 residues. Germline lookup yields CDR1 SGHRS and CDR2 YFSETQ. The CDR3 nucleotides read TGCGCCAGCAGCTTGCACAGCCAAGAGACCCAGTACTTC. It codes for CASSLHSQETQYF.